This TCR beta chain was identified during a study of cytomegalovirus exposure and HLA in healthy donors. Germline V gene lookup returns CDR1 SGHDT and CDR2 YYEEEE. This CDR3 comprises 14 residues. V shed 2 bases and J 7 bases; nucleotides not matched to a gene: 6. 13 Jbeta primers and 60 Vbeta primers were used for the PCR. The data were produced by immunoSEQ multiplex PCR, yet TCRdb's version contains in-frame clones alone and is incomplete. This sample has some 100,000 clones, with 60% to 75% found just once. Sequencing used PBMCs. The receptor comes from a woman in her 40s in good health and CMV-seronegative. The V and J genes are TRBV5-6 and TRBJ2-7; TRBD1 agrees at 10 bases. The CDR3 DNA reads TGTGCCAGCAGCTTTGGGACAGGGGCTGGAGAGCAGTACTTC. Protein sequence: CASSFGTGAGEQYF.